A selection of T cell receptor beta chains follows, all from one sample in a study of cytomegalovirus exposure and HLA in healthy donors. Measured with immunoSEQ multiplex PCR; TCRdb has only the in-frame clones, and not every one. This sample has 150,000 to 200,000 clones, with around 80% found just once. The sequenced sample was PBMCs. The receptors were sampled from a man in his late teens or twenties in good health and CMV-seronegative. CDR3s include the opening cysteine and the closing phenylalanine or tryptophan.

CDR3 protein: CASSFGGENTEAFF
V gene: TRBV13
J gene: TRBJ1-1

CDR3 protein: CASSWTGSDYGYTF
V gene: TRBV2
J gene: TRBJ1-2

CDR3 protein: CASSIIQGQETQYF
V gene: TRBV25-1
J gene: TRBJ2-5

CDR3 protein: CASSRDSSYEQYF
V gene: TRBV7-2
J gene: TRBJ2-7

CDR3 protein: CASSRTRSTDTQYF
V gene: TRBV5-1
J gene: TRBJ2-3

CDR3 protein: CATSRSWRAREEQPQHF
V gene: TRBV15
J gene: TRBJ1-5

CDR3 protein: CASSGSTGVSEQYF
V gene: TRBV9
J gene: TRBJ2-7

CDR3 protein: CASSSRLAGGETQYF
V gene: TRBV27
J gene: TRBJ2-5

CDR3 protein: CASSLVPTTQYF
V gene: TRBV11-2
J gene: TRBJ2-3

CDR3 protein: CASSLDGGYNEQFF
V gene: TRBV7-7
J gene: TRBJ2-1

CDR3 protein: CASSLVGRAYNEQFF
V gene: TRBV5-8
J gene: TRBJ2-1

CDR3 protein: CASGLANTYEQYF
V gene: TRBV19
J gene: TRBJ2-7

CDR3 protein: CATSRPPADTQYF
V gene: TRBV15
J gene: TRBJ2-3

CDR3 protein: CASSSPGLAGVEQYF
V gene: TRBV5-4
J gene: TRBJ2-7

CDR3 protein: CASSQGSTGSYEQYF
V gene: TRBV4-3
J gene: TRBJ2-7

CDR3 protein: CASSHSDTSYEQYF
V gene: TRBV23-1
J gene: TRBJ2-7

CDR3 protein: CSVVTGTGNQPQHF
V gene: TRBV29-1
J gene: TRBJ1-5

CDR3 protein: CASSISGVSGNTIYF
V gene: TRBV5-8
J gene: TRBJ1-3

CDR3 protein: CASGFVGGGTGINEKLFF
V gene: TRBV7-9
J gene: TRBJ1-4

CDR3 protein: CASSHGAGNQPQHF
V gene: TRBV19
J gene: TRBJ1-5

CDR3 protein: CASSSFSGRDYEQYF
V gene: TRBV6-6
J gene: TRBJ2-7

CDR3 protein: CASSLGAGPTDTQYF
V gene: TRBV7-9
J gene: TRBJ2-3

CDR3 protein: CASSLDKVQGARNEQFF
V gene: TRBV7-2
J gene: TRBJ2-1